This T cell receptor (beta chain) was recorded in a study of blood T cell repertoires in COVID-19. Study in general: The United States, Italy and Spain were the sources of the acute and convalescent COVID-19 samples. Sources were T cells, B-cell-depleted T cells, or PBMCs; the material itself was cDNA or gDNA.

This CDR3 contains 14 residues. Germline values: CDR1 SGHRS, CDR2 YFSETQ. The ends lost 0 bases at V and 8 bases at J; junction bases unmatched: 5. As handled by the study authors: Counts of nucleated cells, estimated from reference gene primer amplification, were obtained. The protocol was immunoSEQ multiplex PCR, while the TCRdb copy is restricted to in-frame clones and leaves out a portion. V, J and clone size were drawn from that table, and D and trimming were deduced from the DNA. This sample yields 65,000 to 90,000 clones, of which about four fifths are seen a single time; around 3.9% belongs to the top ten.

This receptor was taken from a woman aged 55-75 years with acute or convalescent COVID-19. V usage is TRBV5-1 and J usage is TRBJ2-3; TRBD1 matches 8 bases. The sequenced sample was peripheral blood. The CDR3 DNA is TGCGCCAGCAGCTTGGGACAGGGGTCCAGTACGCAGTATTTT. Amino acids: CASSLGQGSSTQYF.